This section outlines one T cell receptor (beta chain) sequence together with its context. This record comes from a study of blood T cell repertoires in COVID-19. Study in general: Samples taken during acute and convalescent COVID-19 were collected in the United States, Italy and Spain. Sample material is recorded as cDNA or gDNA derived from T cells, B-cell-depleted T cells, or PBMCs.

The authors' processing: Nucleated cell counts were estimated from reference gene primer amplification. Libraries were prepared by immunoSEQ multiplex PCR; TCRdb keeps only in-frame clonotypes and omits some of them. V, J and clone size were drawn from that table, and D and trimming were deduced from the DNA. The repertoire holds some 43,000 clones, 84% seen once, with about 14% in the top ten. CDR3 length: 16 amino acids. The germline V and J ends were trimmed by 5 bases and 2 bases, with 16 bases remaining between them. The V gene's germline CDR1 is LGHNA and CDR2 YNFKEQ. The chain links TRBV4-2 to TRBJ1-5, with a tentative D call TRBD1 (5 bases). This receptor was obtained from a man over 45 with active or convalescent COVID-19. The specimen was peripheral blood. CDR3 sequence reads: CASSSRDTVGNQPQHF. For the CDR3, the DNA is TGTGCCAGCAGCTCCAGGGATACCGTCGGCAATCAGCCCCAGCATTTT.